The clone carrying this TCR beta chain was counted ten times or more. The antigen is unknown. This record belongs to a study of prognosis after radiotherapy for stage I lung cancer. Study-level background: Distant metastases struck several patients a median of roughly 7 months after radiotherapy; 15 showed no significant progression.

Overall study findings and caveats: The study left the tumor specificity of the expanded TCR clones undetermined. After stereotactic body radiation therapy, patients with later distant metastases showed lower Shannon entropy. The study found that unique TCR clone counts fell after stereotactic body radiation therapy, median roughly 10,000 versus 7,000.

This CDR3 spans 16 amino acids. The germline V gene has CDR1 LGHDT and CDR2 YNNKEL (reference sequence). Trimming left V 8 bases short and J 7 bases short, with 26 bases between. Template was genomic DNA; TCR beta CDR3 amplified in two multiplex PCR rounds. First-round PCR, the initial amplification, used primers specific to each TRBV and TRBJ gene. TCRdb reprocessed the multiplex PCR reads via MiXCR and lists one record per CDR3 protein. This sample has approximately 23,000 distinct CDR3 sequences; approximately 42% occur once, and the top ten carry approximately 50%. The gene calls are TRBV3-1 and TRBJ1-2; no definite D call. Here the sequenced sample was PBMCs, taken before or after stereotactic body radiation therapy (not recorded which). The TCR originated in a donor aged 50 or older with non-small cell lung cancer. CDR3 loop: CASAARVADSLGGYTF. The CDR3 DNA sequence: TGTGCCAGCGCCGCTAGGGTGGCAGACTCTTTGGGTGGCTACACCTTC.